This T cell receptor beta chain originates from a study of graft-versus-host responses after intestinal transplantation (dated by TCRdb to about 2021). In terms of the full investigation: Recipients received multivisceral, liver-intestinal, or isolated intestinal transplants. Every recipient was given anti-thymocyte globulin induction, followed by about three years of maintenance tacrolimus and steroids. After intestinal transplantation, graft-versus-host and host-versus-graft alloreactive T cell clones in the graft, circulation and bone marrow were tracked using bulk TCR-beta CDR3 sequencing. Alloreactive clones were identified by sequencing pre-transplant mixed lymphocyte reaction products and comparing them with unstimulated pre-transplant donor and recipient T cells. Of the 20 to 25 intestinal transplant recipients enrolled in the cohort, one of whom was a retransplant, a few patients without pretransplant specimens were excluded. Donor T cell macrochimerism was defined as a peak of at least 4% donor T cells among recipient peripheral blood mononuclear cells. Samples from a few later patients were sequenced in-house on an Illumina MiSeq with MiXCR processing rather than by the commercial service. Broad study findings and their caveats: GvH clones were detected in recipient bone marrow, and some appeared earlier in ileal mucosa or blood, consistent with an intestinal mucosal origin. Patients with donor T cell macrochimerism had high GvH to HvG T cell clonal ratios in their allografts. The relatively low number and heterogeneity of intestinal transplant patients limited the conclusions. Peak levels of circulating GvH clones were associated with declines in HvG clones early after transplant.

V is cut back by 3 bases and J by 0 bases, with 7 bases in the junction unmatched. Reading from cysteine to phenylalanine, the CDR3 counts 16 amino acids. The read is trimmed to its CDR3 DNA, 48 bases read in frame from base 1. The germline V gene sets CDR1 to SGHTA and CDR2 to FQGNSA. The library was produced with the immunoSEQ multiplex PCR assay. For most patients, genomic DNA was isolated with the Qiagen DNeasy Blood and Tissue Kit and shipped frozen to Adaptive Biotechnologies for TCR sequencing. For most patients, genomic DNA was subjected to high-throughput TCR-beta CDR3 sequencing by Adaptive Biotechnologies. On the authors' methods: TCR sequencing data were retrieved from Adaptive's ImmunoSEQ software for around 20 patients, whereas a few other patients were processed with MiXCR and VDJtools. CD4 versus CD8 sorting errors were corrected by removing sequences found in both subsets at a frequency ratio below 5:1. CDR3 nucleotide sequences shared between donor and recipient were removed because their origin could not be assigned. Alloreactive clones required at least 2-fold expansion over unstimulated cells and minimum CFSE-low frequency of 0.002% (template counts) or 0.001% (read counts). Clones were considered mappable if detected in sequenced pre-transplant spleen, lymph node, or MLR CFSE-low populations of the donor or recipient. The cumulative frequency of alloreactive clones was calculated as a percentage of all sequences, weighted by copy number. The clones in this table, taken by TCRdb from immuneACCESS, are in-frame only. Not every clone is retained; where verified, under half of the shortfall comes from an unresolved V gene, and the cause of the rest is unknown. That table gives V, J and clone size, and the DNA gave D and trimming. Recorded for this sample are some 10,000 clones; around 32% of them occurred a single time. The ten largest clonotypes hold around 1.9% of the sample.

The time point label for this specimen denotes: cells obtained before transplantation from donor or recipient. In the mixed lymphocyte reactions, some 200,000 CFSE-labeled pre-transplant responders were plated with some 200,000 irradiated violet-dye-labeled stimulators and cultured for approximately 6 days. After the mixed lymphocyte reaction, proliferating CD3+CD4+CFSE-low and CD3+CD8+CFSE-low responder cells were FACS-sorted on a BD Influx sorter. This clone was detected a few times. Base qualities are not provided; no much larger clone lies one nucleotide away. The chain joins TRBV7-2 to TRBJ1-1, and 7 bases in between align with TRBD1. This TCR came from a human patient who was an organ donor for intestinal transplantation. Sequencing was performed on alloreactive CD4+ T cells from a mixed lymphocyte reaction culture, taken before transplantation. Reading the label with the study, this specimen's cell subset or site is: CFSE-low proliferating T cells sorted from approximately 6-day pre-transplant mixed lymphocyte reaction (GvH or HvG direction). The CDR3 corresponds to CASSFGQARLNTEAFF. At the DNA level, the sequence is TGTGCCAGCAGCTTCGGACAGGCTCGGTTGAACACTGAAGCTTTCTTT.